This T cell receptor (beta chain) emerged from a study of cytomegalovirus exposure and HLA in healthy donors. Trimming stripped 2 bases from V and 2 bases from J, with 13 bases between. CDR3 size: 16 residues. Germline CDR1 and CDR2: KGHSH and LQKENI. This clone has only one observation. The PCR used 60 Vbeta and 13 Jbeta primers. Only in-frame clones appear in the TCRdb table, and some are missing; sequencing was by immunoSEQ multiplex PCR. The table records over 80,000 clones, around three fifths of them present only once. The sequenced sample consisted of PBMCs. This TCR derives from a boy younger than 18 in good health and CMV-seropositive. The chain is built from TRBV18 and TRBJ1-3; D may be TRBD1 (5 bases). CDR3 DNA: TGTGCCAGCTCACCATATGCTCAGGGCACTGGAAACACCATATATTTT. Translating it yields CASSPYAQGTGNTIYF.